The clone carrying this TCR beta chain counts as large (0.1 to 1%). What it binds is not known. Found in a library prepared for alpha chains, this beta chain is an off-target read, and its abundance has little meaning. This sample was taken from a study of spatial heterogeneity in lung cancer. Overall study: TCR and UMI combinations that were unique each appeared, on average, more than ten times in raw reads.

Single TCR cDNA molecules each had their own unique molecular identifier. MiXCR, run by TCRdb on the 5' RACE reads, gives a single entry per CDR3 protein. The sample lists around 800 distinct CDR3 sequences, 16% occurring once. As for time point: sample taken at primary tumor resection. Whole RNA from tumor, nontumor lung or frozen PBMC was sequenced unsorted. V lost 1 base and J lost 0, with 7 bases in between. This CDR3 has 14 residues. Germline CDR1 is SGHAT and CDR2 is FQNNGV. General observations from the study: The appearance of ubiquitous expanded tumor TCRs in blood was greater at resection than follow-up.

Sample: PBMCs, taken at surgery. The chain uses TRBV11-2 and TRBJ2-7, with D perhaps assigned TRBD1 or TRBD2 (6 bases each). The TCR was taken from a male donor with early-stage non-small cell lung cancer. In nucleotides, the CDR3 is TGTGCCAGCAGCTTAGGGGGGGCCTCCTACGAGCAGTACTTC. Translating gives CASSLGGASYEQYF.